Presented here are 4 T cell receptor beta chains from one specimen sequenced in a study of tumor-infiltrating lymphocytes in localized non-small cell lung cancer. TCRdb's copy holds only in-frame clones and misses some; the assay was immunoSEQ multiplex PCR. The sample lists about 13,000 clones, about four fifths occurring once. The specimen was lung tumor tissue. The receptors stem from a human donor with non-small cell lung cancer.

This clone was observed once. Without the conserved terminal phenylalanine or tryptophan, this CDR3 likely stems from a read error. The limits of the CDR3 on the DNA are not certain, so only TCRdb's listed CDR3 is given. The rearrangement uses TRBV7-9 and TRBJ2-3; whether TRBD2, the table's D call, matches the DNA was not checked. Germline V lookup: CDR1 SEHNR, CDR2 FQNEAQ (reference sequence). The CDR3 sequence runs 11 residues, both termini included. The CDR3: CASSFILAEPS.

The J gene is TRBJ1-4, the V gene TRBV5-1; D remains unclear. V lost 1 base, J lost 4 bases, and 8 bases lay in between. Germline CDR1 and CDR2: SGHRS and YFSETQ. The CDR3 loop spans 14 amino acids. The CDR3 bases are TGCGCCAGCAGCTTGTCTCACCTTAATGAAAAACTGTTTTTT. Its protein is CASSLSHLNEKLFF.

The chain couples TRBV29-1 to TRBJ2-3; 13 bases line up with TRBD2. This CDR3 is 15 amino acids long. Germline CDR1 SQVTM, CDR2 ANQGSEA. V was clipped by 7 bases and J by 2 bases; unmatched bases: 6. CDR3 loop: CSATGTSGDTDTQYF. The CDR3 DNA follows: TGCAGCGCCACCGGGACTAGCGGGGACACAGATACGCAGTATTTT.

This clone qualifies as medium-sized. Here the CDR3 reads CASTSGGLYEQYF. The CDR3 coding sequence is TGTGCCAGCACCTCGGGGGGACTTTACGAGCAGTACTTC. The chain couples TRBV7-9 to TRBJ2-7; 7 bases fit TRBD2. V lost 7 bases and J lost 4; bases outside the gene matches: 7. The CDR3 covers 13 residues. From germline, CDR1 is SEHNR and CDR2 FQNEAQ (reference sequence).